This is a list of T cell receptor beta chains from one sample in a study of cytomegalovirus exposure and HLA in healthy donors. Measured with immunoSEQ multiplex PCR; TCRdb has only the in-frame clones, and not every one. The sample consists of 150,000 to 160,000 clones, around three quarters of them appearing once. Material for sequencing was PBMCs. The source is a middle-aged woman in good health and CMV-seronegative. Both conserved end residues are part of each CDR3.

V gene	CDR3 protein
TRBV2	CASSEMSSYNEQFF
TRBV27	CASRSGDSLEAFF
TRBV15	CATSTPGGDYYGYTF
TRBV27	CASGSGTKFAEQYF
TRBV5-1	CASSLRGDGNQPQHF
TRBV27	CASSSSQGLIGNTIYF
TRBV11-2	CASSQGQITDTQYF
TRBV6-5	CASSARQGTDTQYF
TRBV5-8	CASSDDRGEQYF
TRBV6-5	CASSSGHKGYTF
TRBV29-1	CSGQLNNEQFF
TRBV30	CALKKGAPGEKLFF
TRBV6-1	CASSEAGGTNQPQHF
TRBV19	CASTPRGRGSTDTQYF
TRBV2	CASSPDSGYGYTF
TRBV11-3	CASSFPRGAAAGELFF
TRBV18	CASSPNPRGDNEQFF
TRBV20-1	CSAPLTDTQYF
TRBV6-6	CASSTVGGETQYF
TRBV6-6	CASRPRLAGTYEQYF
TRBV19	CASSDSSSYNEQFF
TRBV2	CARGGGDRGLHNEQFF
TRBV4-1	CASSQDQAGSSGNTIYF
TRBV27	CASSTLSARGTEAFF
TRBV5-1	CASSAGGGAETQYF